A selection of T cell receptor beta chains follows, all from one sample in a study of CD4 T cells in relation to SARS-CoV-2 and coronaviruses. Clones were read by immunoSEQ multiplex PCR, and TCRdb kept only the in-frame ones, dropping some. This table has 20,000 to 25,000 clones, approximately 70% appearing once. These TCRs' antigens remain unknown. Sequenced: CD4+ T cells from PBMCs, cultured in vitro. The receptors come from a human donor in good health. Both conserved end residues are part of each CDR3. D genes are given only for firm matches. Clone size, where shown, is once, few, many, or a class for clones that have expanded.

d_gene,abundance,j_gene,v_gene,len,CDR3aa,CDR3nt
TRBD2,NA,TRBJ2-5,TRBV10-3,14,CAISSGTSAETQYF,TGTGCCATCAGCTCCGGGACTAGCGCCGAGACCCAGTACTTC
TRBD1,NA,TRBJ1-1,TRBV11-2,17,CASKMGWLDRGNTEAFF,TGTGCCAGCAAAATGGGGTGGTTAGACAGGGGGAACACTGAAGCTTTCTTT
TRBD1,NA,TRBJ1-6,TRBV7-2,16,CASSFYLRGKDSPLHF,TGTGCCAGCAGCTTTTACCTCAGGGGGAAGGATTCACCCCTCCACTTT
TRBD1,few,TRBJ1-3,TRBV2,17,CASSESYRGASGNTIYF,TGTGCCAGCAGTGAATCCTACAGGGGGGCTTCTGGAAACACCATATATTTT
TRBD2,NA,TRBJ2-5,TRBV7-2,14,CASSLAASGETQYF,TGTGCCAGCAGCTTAGCGGCTAGCGGCGAGACCCAGTACTTC
NA,NA,TRBJ1-2,TRBV4-2,16,CASSQDQDLTVYGYTF,TGTGCCAGCAGCCAAGATCAGGACCTAACTGTCTATGGCTACACCTTC
NA,few,TRBJ1-2,TRBV14,15,CASSQGSVGGYGYTF,TGTGCCAGCAGCCAGGGCTCGGTGGGAGGCTATGGCTACACCTTC
NA,NA,TRBJ1-2,TRBV11-2,16,CASSLVRQAPNYGYTF,TGTGCCAGCAGCTTAGTTAGGCAGGCGCCTAACTATGGCTACACCTTC
TRBD2,once,TRBJ2-1,TRBV4-1,16,CASSQVSSGGDNEQFF,TGCGCCAGCAGCCAAGTTAGTAGCGGGGGAGACAATGAGCAGTTCTTC
NA,NA,TRBJ2-5,TRBV3-1/TRBV3-2,12,CASSHGQETQYF,TGTGCCAGCAGCCATGGGCAAGAGACCCAGTACTTC
NA,NA,TRBJ2-5,TRBV9,14,CASSVGTAQETQYF,TGTGCCAGCAGCGTAGGGACAGCCCAAGAGACCCAGTACTTC
NA,NA,TRBJ2-5,TRBV7-9,12,CASSWGQETQYF,TGTGCCAGCAGCTGGGGGCAAGAGACCCAGTACTTC
NA,once,TRBJ1-5,TRBV12-3/TRBV12-4,11,CASSWGRPQHF,TGTGCCAGCAGTTGGGGGCGGCCCCAGCATTTT
NA,NA,TRBJ2-3,TRBV18,16,CASSLGTFSSTDTQYF,TGTGCCAGCTCACTAGGGACTTTTTCTAGCACAGATACGCAGTATTTT
TRBD1,NA,TRBJ2-7,TRBV7-9,15,CASSPVQGRATEQYF,TGTGCCAGCAGCCCAGTACAGGGGCGAGCTACGGAGCAGTACTTC
NA,NA,TRBJ2-4,TRBV19,12,CATTPPKNIQYF,TGTGCCACCACCCCGCCCAAAAACATTCAGTACTTC
NA,NA,TRBJ2-2,TRBV14,13,CASSLVSGGELFF,TGTGCCAGCAGCCTGGTGTCTGGCGGGGAGCTGTTTTTT
TRBD2,NA,TRBJ2-1,TRBV6-2/TRBV6-3,15,CASIPRTSGRYEQFF,TGTGCCAGCATCCCAAGGACTAGCGGACGGTATGAGCAGTTCTTC
NA,few,TRBJ1-4,TRBV19,12,CASSMRGEKLFF,TGTGCCAGTAGTATGAGGGGTGAAAAACTGTTTTTT
NA,NA,TRBJ1-2,TRBV29-1,13,CSVVGDTNYGYTF,TGCAGCGTTGTCGGGGATACTAACTATGGCTACACCTTC
TRBD1,NA,TRBJ1-3,TRBV5-1,16,CASSEGQAYSGNTIYF,TGCGCCAGCTCTGAGGGACAGGCCTACTCTGGAAACACCATATATTTT
NA,few,TRBJ1-4,TRBV2,16,CASSGEGPSTNEKLFF,TGTGCCAGCAGTGGGGAGGGACCCTCAACTAATGAAAAACTGTTTTTT
NA,NA,TRBJ1-4,TRBV18,13,CASSPGLNEKLFF,TGTGCCAGCTCACCAGGGCTTAATGAAAAACTGTTTTTT
NA,NA,TRBJ2-6,TRBV7-2,17,CASSLRGATSGANVLTF,TGTGCCAGCAGCCTGAGGGGGGCTACCTCTGGGGCCAACGTCCTGACTTTC
TRBD2,few,TRBJ2-5,TRBV5-1,18,CASRPGAGGPRKQETQYF,TGCGCCAGCAGGCCGGGAGCGGGAGGGCCTAGAAAACAAGAGACCCAGTACTTC
TRBD1,NA,TRBJ2-7,TRBV7-2,16,CASSSHGGTGDNEQYF,TGTGCCAGCAGCTCCCACGGGGGGACAGGGGACAACGAGCAGTACTTC
NA,NA,TRBJ1-2,TRBV9,14,CASSESGGGYGYTF,TGTGCCAGCAGCGAGTCGGGGGGAGGCTATGGCTACACCTTC
NA,NA,TRBJ1-1,TRBV7-8,14,CASSPRRAGTEAFF,TGTGCCAGCAGCCCGAGACGGGCGGGCACTGAAGCTTTCTTT
TRBD2,NA,TRBJ2-2,TRBV7-6,17,CASSLRQGLAGTGELFF,TGTGCCAGCAGCTTACGCCAGGGACTAGCGGGTACCGGGGAGCTGTTTTTT
NA,NA,TRBJ1-3,TRBV28,14,CASSLAAGMNTIYF,TGTGCCAGCTCCCTAGCGGCGGGAATGAACACCATATATTTT
TRBD1,NA,TRBJ2-7,TRBV5-1,15,CASSFQTGAGYEQYF,TGCGCCAGCAGCTTTCAGACAGGGGCGGGGTACGAGCAGTACTTC
TRBD1,NA,TRBJ2-7,TRBV5-5,15,CASSPRDRYLSEQYF,TGTGCCAGCAGCCCCCGGGACAGGTACCTCTCCGAGCAGTACTTC
TRBD2,NA,TRBJ2-1,TRBV4-2,17,CASSQGRGGRAYNEQFF,TGTGCCAGCAGCCAAGGGCGGGGCGGGAGGGCTTACAATGAGCAGTTCTTC
NA,NA,TRBJ2-1,TRBV5-1,13,CAGAAGPSDEQFF,TGCGCCGGGGCGGCAGGCCCTTCGGATGAGCAGTTCTTC
NA,NA,TRBJ2-2,TRBV27,16,CASSLRGNTNTGELFF,TGTGCCAGCAGTCTCAGGGGAAACACCAACACCGGGGAGCTGTTTTTT
NA,NA,TRBJ1-2,TRBV7-2,16,CASRRDVSSNYYGYTF,TGTGCCAGCAGACGGGACGTATCATCTAACTACTATGGCTACACCTTC
NA,NA,TRBJ1-2,TRBV14,11,CATGTNYGYTF,TGTGCCACCGGGACTAACTATGGCTACACCTTC
NA,NA,TRBJ1-4,TRBV2,13,CASSGFSSGKLFF,TGTGCCAGCAGTGGATTTTCGTCCGGAAAACTGTTTTTT
NA,NA,TRBJ2-3,TRBV29-1,14,CSVGGGGFTDTQYF,TGCAGCGTGGGGGGCGGGGGCTTCACAGATACGCAGTATTTT
TRBD1,NA,TRBJ2-5,TRBV27,14,CASSPTGTAITQYF,TGTGCCAGCAGTCCCACCGGGACAGCAATAACCCAGTACTTC
NA,NA,TRBJ2-5,TRBV12-5,13,CASGGRTQETQYF,TGTGCTAGTGGGGGACGGACCCAAGAGACCCAGTACTTC
TRBD1,NA,TRBJ2-7,TRBV4-1,14,CASSPRQGGYEQYF,TGCGCCAGCAGCCCCCGACAGGGGGGCTACGAGCAGTACTTC
NA,NA,TRBJ1-2,TRBV4-1,15,CASSQDDTGRGGYTF,TGCGCCAGCAGCCAAGACGACACGGGGAGAGGTGGCTACACCTTC
NA,once,TRBJ2-5,TRBV15,14,CATSRDLAQETQYF,TGTGCCACCAGCAGAGATCTAGCGCAAGAGACCCAGTACTTC
NA,once,TRBJ2-2,TRBV7-8,12,CASSPADGELFF,TGTGCCAGCAGCCCCGCTGACGGGGAGCTGTTTTTT
NA,NA,TRBJ1-2,TRBV3-1/TRBV3-2,16,CASSLLNWGRNYGYTF,TGTGCCAGCAGCCTTCTCAATTGGGGGAGGAACTATGGCTACACCTTC
TRBD1,NA,TRBJ2-6,TRBV29-1,17,CSAAISGQGAGANVLTF,TGCAGCGCTGCAATATCGGGACAGGGGGCTGGGGCCAACGTCCTGACTTTC
TRBD1,NA,TRBJ1-6,TRBV30,22,CACNKFTLGTGSRGWGNSPLHF,TGTGCCTGTAACAAATTCACCCTCGGGACAGGCAGTAGGGGGTGGGGTAATTCACCCCTCCACTTT
NA,NA,TRBJ1-6,TRBV7-2,17,CASSPYVRAGIDSPLHF,TGTGCCAGCAGCCCCTATGTTAGGGCGGGCATTGATTCACCCCTCCACTTT
NA,NA,TRBJ2-7,TRBV13,13,CATTNRLSYEQYF,TGTGCCACCACCAACAGACTCTCCTACGAGCAGTACTTC
NA,medium-sized,TRBJ2-1,TRBV29-1,14,CSVLQALGGNEQFF,TGCAGCGTCCTCCAGGCTTTGGGTGGCAATGAGCAGTTCTTC
NA,NA,TRBJ1-5,TRBV7-2,15,CASSPSQVYNQPQHF,TGTGCCAGCAGTCCAAGCCAGGTGTACAATCAGCCCCAGCATTTT
TRBD1,NA,TRBJ2-4,TRBV5-1,18,CASSQGVVISEAKNIQYF,TGCGCCAGCAGTCAGGGGGTAGTTATTTCGGAAGCCAAAAACATTCAGTACTTC
TRBD1,NA,TRBJ1-4,TRBV19,15,CASSIVGTGREKLFF,TGTGCCAGTAGTATAGTTGGGACAGGGCGAGAAAAACTGTTTTTT